This TCR beta chain emerged from a study of patients and donors after allogeneic stem cell transplantation. This clonotype was observed a handful of times. The CDR3 covers 14 residues. V was clipped by 1 base and J by 6 bases, with 14 bases between them. Germline loops: CDR1 SGHRS, CDR2 YFSETQ. TCRdb reanalysed the RT-PCR reads using MiXCR and keeps one entry per CDR3 protein. The table includes roughly 880,000 distinct CDR3 sequences, about 20% detected once. The TCR comes from a human donor who was either an allogeneic HSCT recipient or a stem cell or donor lymphocyte infusion donor (not recorded which). It is not recorded whose cells these are; they may come from a transplant donor. Sequencing was done on a sample of blood, either unsorted or a sorted T cell fraction (not recorded which). The genes are TRBV5-1 and TRBJ2-7; D remains ambiguous. The CDR3: CASSLFSEVGEQYF. DNA for the CDR3: TGCGCCAGCAGCTTGTTCAGCGAGGTAGGCGAGCAGTACTTC. Based on the CDR3 plus reference TRBV5-1 and TRBJ2-7, the full variable domain is KAGVTQTPRYLIKTRGQQVTLSCSPISGHRSVSWYQQTPGQGLQFLFEYFSETQRNKGNFPGRFSGRQFSNSRSEMNVSTLELGDSALYLCASSLFSEVGEQYFGPGTRLTVT.